These 9 T cell receptor beta chains came from one sample sequenced in a study of T cells in Graves' hyperthyroidism and ophthalmopathy. Regions amplified from RNA transcripts were the TCR beta CDR3 regions. An initial round of RT-PCR targeting the TCR CDR3 relied on the HTBI primer set. MiXCR, applied by TCRdb to the multiplex PCR reads, yields one record per CDR3 protein. The data contain approximately 700,000 distinct CDR3 sequences, about 45% of them seen just once; the ten biggest clones take up 6.5% to 9%. The sample was peripheral blood or thyroid tissue (not recorded which). Receptor source: an adult man with Graves' disease, either hyperthyroidism or ophthalmopathy (not recorded which).

This clonotype has at least ten counts. The rearrangement joins TRBV2 to TRBJ2-5; a weak D match, TRBD1 (5 bases). Trimming took off 5 bases at V and 0 bases at J, with 10 bases between the two ends. The CDR3 sequence is 14 residues long. Germline V gives CDR1 SNHLY, CDR2 FYNNEI. This CDR3 is CASSQDRNQETQYF. The DNA of the CDR3 is TGTGCCAGCAGTCAAGACAGAAACCAAGAGACCCAGTACTTC.

This chain links TRBV7-8 with TRBJ1-1; D not certain. V lost 1 base, J lost 4 bases, and 10 bases lay in between. Germline CDR1 reads SGHVS; CDR2 reads FQNEAQ. The CDR3 runs to 14 residues. CDR3 sequence: CASSLDAVITEAFF. CDR3 in DNA: TGTGCCAGCAGCTTAGATGCTGTTATCACTGAAGCTTTCTTT. Full variable domain (outside the CDR3, taken from reference TRBV7-8 and TRBJ1-1): GAGVSQSPRYKVAKRGQDVALRCDPISGHVSLFWYQQALGQGPEFLTYFQNEAQLDKSGLPSDRFFAERPEGSVSTLKIQRTQQEDSAVYLCASSLDAVITEAFFGQGTRLTVV.

On this clonotype itself: At one of its ends the junction is not consistent with the germline gene, which may arise from a read error. This sequence joins TRBV25-1 and TRBJ1-6; D uncertain. The CDR3 runs to 11 residues. CDR1 and CDR2 from the germline V gene are MGHDK and SYGVNS. CDR3 in amino acids: CASRSRSPLHF. The CDR3 DNA reads TGCGCCAGCAGATCACGTTCACCCCTCCACTTT.

The chain combines TRBV7-6 with TRBJ2-5, with TRBD1 matching over 7 bases. V lost 4 bases, J lost 4 bases, and 12 bases stayed unmatched. The CDR3 extends over 16 amino acids. Per germline, CDR1 SGHVS and CDR2 FNYEAQ. CDR3 coding DNA: TGTGCCAGCAGCTACACACAGGGGCAGGTGGGAGAGACCCAGTACTTC. It codes for CASSYTQGQVGETQYF.

In regard to this clonotype: This could be a read error, since a much larger clone is one nucleotide away. The V and J genes are TRBV20-1 and TRBJ1-6; D possibly corresponds to TRBD1 (6 bases). The CDR3 consists of 14 residues. CDR1 is DFQATT and CDR2 is SNEGSKA in the germline V gene (reference sequence). CDR3 in DNA: TGCAATGCTAGAGGGGGGAGACAAGGTTCACCCCTCCACTTT. This sequence encodes CNARGGRQGSPLHF.

This clonotype was recorded only once. The genes are TRBV28 and TRBJ2-7; 8 bases are shared with TRBD2. Germline V gene sequence: CDR1 MDHEN, CDR2 SYDVKM. The CDR3 has 16 residues. The trim removed 2 bases at V and 2 bases at J, leaving 8 bases unmatched. The CDR3 loop reads CASSLAASGLTYEQYF. CDR3 DNA sequence: TGTGCCAGCAGTTTAGCAGCTAGCGGGTTAACCTACGAGCAGTACTTC.

This clonotype has a handful of counts. DNA of the CDR3: TGTGCCAGCAGCTCCACCCGGGGCGGCAGTGGTGAAGCTTTCTTT. Translating gives CASSSTRGGSGEAFF. The chain carries TRBV12-3 or TRBV12-4 and TRBJ1-1, with D tentatively TRBD1 (5 bases). V shed 6 bases and J shed 7 bases, with 21 bases lying between them. The CDR3 length is 15 residues.

Ten or more counts support this clonotype. The chain has TRBV18 and TRBJ1-5; D is uncertain. This CDR3 spans 12 amino acids. V was clipped by 3 bases and J by 7 bases, with 7 bases between them. Germline CDR1 is KGHSH and CDR2 is LQKENI. The CDR3 nucleotides are TGTGCCAGCTCACCCACGGGACAGCCCCAGCATTTT. Its protein is CASSPTGQPQHF.

In its sample, this clonotype was seen many times. The J gene is TRBJ1-1, the V gene TRBV10-3; 8 bases are shared with TRBD1. Germline V gene lookup returns CDR1 ENHRY and CDR2 SYGVKD. Unmatched junction bases numbered 2, after V lost 2 bases and J lost 3 bases. CDR3 size: 14 residues. In nucleotides, the CDR3 is TGTGCCATCAGTGAGGGGACAGGTTACACTGAAGCTTTCTTT. Encoded protein: CAISEGTGYTEAFF.